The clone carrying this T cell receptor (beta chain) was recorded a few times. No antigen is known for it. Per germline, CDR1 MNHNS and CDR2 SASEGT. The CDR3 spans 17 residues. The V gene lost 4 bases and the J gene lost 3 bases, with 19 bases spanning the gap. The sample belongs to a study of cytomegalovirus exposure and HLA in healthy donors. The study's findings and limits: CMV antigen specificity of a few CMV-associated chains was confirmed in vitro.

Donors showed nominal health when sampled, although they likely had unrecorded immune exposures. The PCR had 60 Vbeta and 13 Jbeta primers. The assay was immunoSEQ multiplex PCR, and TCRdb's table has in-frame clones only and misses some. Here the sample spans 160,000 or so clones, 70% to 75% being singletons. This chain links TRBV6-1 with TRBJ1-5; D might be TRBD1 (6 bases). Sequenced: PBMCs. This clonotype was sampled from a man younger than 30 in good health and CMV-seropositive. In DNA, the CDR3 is TGTGCCAGCAGTGCCTCTAGGTACGGACAGATCAATCAGCCCCAGCATTTT. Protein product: CASSASRYGQINQPQHF.